The 2 T cell receptor beta chains below come from one sample, sequenced in a study of OX40 agonist ivuxolimab in advanced cancers. Libraries were prepared by immunoSEQ multiplex PCR; TCRdb keeps only in-frame clonotypes and omits some of them. Seen here are some 75,000 clones, 84% observed once, and the top ten hold 2% to 2.5%. The sequences come from CD4+ or CD8+ T cells sorted from blood, collected in a trial of the OX40 agonist ivuxolimab. Receptor source: an adult with an advanced solid tumor such as melanoma, head and neck, liver or kidney cancer.

This chain uses TRBV27 with TRBJ1-1; D perhaps matches TRBD1 (6 bases). CDR3 size: 17 residues. Germline lookup yields CDR1 MNHEY and CDR2 SMNVEV (reference sequence). V shed 0 bases and J shed 4 bases, with 18 bases lying between them. CDR3 residues: CASSLSHITGYPTEAFF. DNA of the CDR3: TGTGCCAGCAGTTTATCGCACATTACAGGGTATCCCACTGAAGCTTTCTTT.

V is TRBV15 and J is TRBJ2-3, with D uncertain. The V and J ends lost 0 bases and 6 bases respectively, with 10 bases between them. The CDR3 spans 14 residues. CDR1 LNHNV and CDR2 YYDKDF come from the germline V gene (reference sequence). This CDR3 reads CATSRDSPLDTQYF. CDR3 DNA: TGTGCCACCAGCAGAGACTCCCCCCTCGATACGCAGTATTTT. Drawing the rest from reference TRBV15 and TRBJ2-3, the complete variable domain is DAMVIQNPRYQVTQFGKPVTLSCSQTLNHNVMYWYQQKSSQAPKLLFHYYDKDFNNEADTPDNFQSRRPNTSFCFLDIRSPGLGDTAMYLCATSRDSPLDTQYFGPGTRLTVL.